These 25 T cell receptor beta chains came from one sample sequenced in a study of identical twins. Each CDR3 protein gets one entry after TCRdb re-called the 5' RACE reads with MiXCR. The table has 520,000 or so distinct CDR3 sequences, roughly a fifth seen once. These same data were also listed under a study on T cells expressing NK-cell markers.

The specimen was CD4+ T cells sorted from blood. The receptors shown here come from a woman between 18 and 30 years old in good health.

The chain uses TRBV6-5 and TRBJ2-3; D ambiguous. Germline V gives CDR1 MNHEY, CDR2 SVGAGI. The V end was cut by 2 bases, the J end by 2 bases, with 11 bases between. The CDR3 runs 15 residues. The CDR3 coding sequence is TGTGCCAGCAGTTACCTCATGGGATACACAGATACGCAGTATTTT. It is translated as CASSYLMGYTDTQYF.

The sample holds a few counts of this clonotype. V is TRBV12-3 or TRBV12-4 and J is TRBJ2-2; D not certain. This CDR3 has 15 amino acids. Trimming took off 5 bases at V and 0 bases at J, with 10 bases between the two ends. The CDR3 sequence: CASSPRIANTGELFF. CDR3 DNA: TGTGCCAGCAGTCCAAGAATAGCGAACACCGGGGAGCTGTTTTTT.

The chain joins TRBV24-1 to TRBJ2-1, with 10 bases fitting TRBD1. Losses at the gene ends were 3 bases for V and 6 bases for J; bases not matched to a gene: 4. Germline CDR1 reads KGHDR; CDR2 reads SFDVKD. The CDR3 spans 15 residues. The CDR3 sequence: CATSDKTGGRNEQFF. DNA for the CDR3: TGTGCCACCAGTGATAAGACAGGGGGCCGCAATGAGCAGTTCTTC.

This chain links TRBV10-3 with TRBJ2-6; no firm D call. This CDR3 spans 13 amino acids. CDR1 and CDR2 from the germline V gene are ENHRY and SYGVKD. Trimming took 4 bases from V and 4 from J, leaving 5 bases between them. The CDR3 spells CAISVAGANVLTF. The CDR3, as DNA: TGTGCCATCAGTGTGGCCGGGGCCAACGTCCTGACTTTC.

The chain is built from TRBV4-3 and TRBJ1-6; unclear D gene. Germline lookup yields CDR1 LGHNA and CDR2 YSLEER. CDR3 length: 16 amino acids. V lost 4 bases and J lost 0, with 10 bases in between. CDR3: CASSRGLNSYNSPLHF. The CDR3 DNA reads as TGCGCCAGCAGCCGAGGACTGAACTCCTATAATTCACCCCTCCACTTT.

This clonotype was observed once. This chain connects TRBV7-9 to TRBJ1-1; TRBD1 agrees at 7 bases. The CDR3 has 15 amino acids. The V segment lost 5 bases and the J segment 4 bases; nucleotides outside the gene matches: 10. Germline V CDR1 and CDR2: SEHNR, FQNEAQ (reference sequence). The CDR3 loop is CASSPQGGTSTEAFF. In nucleotides, the CDR3 is TGTGCCAGCAGCCCTCAGGGGGGCACCTCCACTGAAGCTTTCTTT.

This chain links TRBV10-3 with TRBJ1-2; the D gene is possibly TRBD1 (5 bases). With 6 bases removed from V and 5 bases from J, the gap between germline ends came to 16 bases. The CDR3 is made up of 14 amino acids. Germline values: CDR1 ENHRY, CDR2 SYGVKD. CDR3 DNA: TGTGCCATCAGCAGGCGACAAGGGGTTTATGGCTACACCTTC. It encodes CAISRRQGVYGYTF.

This clonotype was detected many times. The chain links TRBV12-3 or TRBV12-4 to TRBJ1-5; TRBD1 is a possible D gene (5 bases). The CDR3 has 18 residues. The V gene lost 1 base and the J gene lost 0 bases, with 16 bases spanning the gap. CDR3 residues: CASSLGPYQGDSNQPQHF. The CDR3 region has the DNA TGTGCCAGCAGTTTAGGCCCTTATCAGGGTGATAGCAATCAGCCCCAGCATTTT.

V and J are TRBV7-9 and TRBJ2-5; weak D call: TRBD2 (5 bases). Germline V CDR1 and CDR2: SEHNR, FQNEAQ (reference sequence). CDR3 length: 13 residues. The V and J ends lost 2 bases and 4 bases respectively, with 8 bases between them. CDR3 in DNA: TGTGCCAGCAGCTTACGGGAAGGAGAGACCCAGTACTTC. Its protein product is CASSLREGETQYF.

The table lists this clonotype with many counts. The chain recombines TRBV29-1 with TRBJ2-1; maybe TRBD2 (6 bases). The CDR3 runs 13 residues. The germline gives CDR1 SQVTM, CDR2 ANQGSEA. Between the trimmed V and J ends, which lost 6 bases and 5 bases, there was a span of 14 bases. In DNA, the CDR3 is TGCAGCGTCATGACTAGATCCCACAATGAGCAGTTCTTC. This sequence encodes CSVMTRSHNEQFF.

This clonotype was seen only a few times. J is TRBJ1-4 and V is TRBV7-9; D possibly corresponds to TRBD1 (6 bases). CDR1 is SEHNR, CDR2 FQNEAQ, per germline (reference sequence). This CDR3 comprises 15 residues. V lost 1 base and J 2 bases, leaving 8 bases between the germline ends. The CDR3, as DNA: TGTGCCAGCAGCTTAGTACAGGGTACTAATGAAAAACTGTTTTTT. This codes for CASSLVQGTNEKLFF.

V and J are TRBV7-2 and TRBJ2-7; D perhaps matches TRBD1 (6 bases). Trimming took 3 bases from V and 3 from J, leaving 15 bases between them. Germline assignment: CDR1 SGHTA and CDR2 FQGNSA. This CDR3 contains 15 residues. The CDR3 loop is CASSFKQGKGYEQYF. CDR3 in DNA: TGTGCCAGCAGCTTTAAACAGGGTAAAGGCTACGAGCAGTACTTC.

The gene calls are TRBV12-5 and TRBJ2-5; D remains unclear. V gave up 1 base and J gave up 1 base, with 13 bases separating them. The CDR3 length is 16 residues. CDR1 LGHNT and CDR2 FRNRAP come from the germline V gene. CDR3 sequence: CASGLALPLGQETQYF. The CDR3, as DNA: TGTGCTAGTGGTTTGGCCCTCCCGTTGGGCCAAGAGACCCAGTACTTC.

J is TRBJ1-2 and V is TRBV6-5, with unresolved D. CDR1 is MNHEY, CDR2 SVGAGI, per germline. The CDR3 covers 14 residues. Trimming took off 0 bases at V and 8 bases at J, with 13 bases between the two ends. The CDR3 bases are TGTGCCAGCAGTTACTCAGTTGCCGAATGGGGCTACACCTTC. Residues: CASSYSVAEWGYTF.

CDR3 bases: TGCAGCGTCGTTCCGAGTGACAGGGGGTTCGTCGGGGAGCTGTTTTTT. Encoded protein: CSVVPSDRGFVGELFF. This sequence joins TRBV29-1 and TRBJ2-2; 9 nucleotides match TRBD1. Per germline, CDR1 SQVTM and CDR2 ANQGSEA. Trimming at V came to 6 bases and at J to 7 bases, leaving 15 bases not matched to a gene. This CDR3 contains 16 residues.

This clonotype was seen repeatedly, ten times or more. This sequence joins TRBV12-3 or TRBV12-4 and TRBJ2-7, with TRBD2 matching 10 bases. Germline trimming cut 6 bases from V and 4 bases from J; bases unmatched to any gene: 6. CDR3 length equals 14 residues. The CDR3 loop is CASSLTSGPYEQYF. CDR3 bases: TGTGCCAGCAGCTTGACTAGCGGGCCGTACGAGCAGTACTTC.

This clonotype was observed a handful of times. The V gene is TRBV7-2, the J gene TRBJ2-3; 9 bases are shared with TRBD2. Germline values: CDR1 SGHTA, CDR2 FQGNSA. The CDR3 extends over 15 amino acids. The V gene end was trimmed by 3 bases and the J gene end by 4 bases; junction bases not matched to a gene: 5. CDR3 loop: CASSFYSGSADTQYF. In DNA form, the CDR3 reads TGTGCCAGCAGCTTCTATAGCGGGAGCGCAGATACGCAGTATTTT.

The CDR3 DNA follows: TGTGCCAGCAGGGGGACTAGGGCGTACACAGATACGCAGTATTTT. As protein: CASRGTRAYTDTQYF. The V call is TRBV6-1, the J call TRBJ2-3, with 8 bases that match TRBD2. V was pared by 6 bases and J by 2 bases, with 7 bases of the junction left unmatched. This CDR3 has 15 residues. CDR1 and CDR2 (germline): MNHNS, SASEGT.

The genes are TRBV12-3 or TRBV12-4 and TRBJ1-1; D gene ambiguous. This CDR3 has 13 amino acids. The germline V and J ends were trimmed by 2 bases and 7 bases, with 11 bases remaining between them. The CDR3 sequence: CASSLPARVEAFF. Written as DNA, the CDR3 is TGTGCCAGCAGTTTACCCGCAAGGGTTGAAGCTTTCTTT.

The gene calls are TRBV20-1 and TRBJ1-2; D unresolved. The CDR3 runs to 13 residues. Germline-derived CDR1 and CDR2 are DFQATT and SNEGSKA (reference sequence). Between the trimmed V and J ends, which lost 0 bases and 8 bases, there was a span of 13 bases. Here the CDR3 reads CSAREGSAGGYTF. DNA of the CDR3: TGCAGTGCTAGAGAGGGATCGGCTGGGGGCTACACCTTC.

V usage is TRBV10-3 and J usage is TRBJ2-7, with 12 positions matching TRBD2. The junction had 10 bases not matched to a gene; V was cut back by 6 bases and J by 7 bases. Germline assignment: CDR1 ENHRY and CDR2 SYGVKD. This CDR3 region has 15 residues. The CDR3, as DNA: TGTGCCATCAGGCCGACTAGCGGGAGTGCCTCTGAGCAGTACTTC. This sequence encodes CAIRPTSGSASEQYF.

This chain links TRBV11-3 with TRBJ2-1; TRBD2 agrees at 9 bases. Germline loops: CDR1 SGHNT, CDR2 YENEEA. The CDR3 runs 15 residues. V was clipped by 5 bases and J by 7 bases; unmatched bases: 9. The CDR3 sequence: CASSLGTSSLNEQFF. CDR3 sequence (DNA): TGTGCCAGCAGCCTCGGGACTAGCAGCCTTAATGAGCAGTTCTTC.

This clonotype appeared a few times. This chain joins TRBV20-1 and TRBJ2-1; 7 nucleotides agree with TRBD2. This CDR3 has 15 residues. V gave up 3 bases and J gave up 3 bases; unmatched junction bases: 8. The germline V gene has CDR1 DFQATT and CDR2 SNEGSKA (reference sequence). CDR3 nucleotide sequence: TGCAGTGCTAGTAGGTGGCTAGCGGACTACAATGAGCAGTTCTTC. Translated: CSASRWLADYNEQFF.

The J gene is TRBJ1-2, the V gene TRBV5-1; 8 bases fit TRBD1. Germline CDR1 reads SGHRS; CDR2 reads YFSETQ. The V and J ends lost 6 bases and 6 bases, in that order; junction bases with no gene match: 10. The CDR3 has 14 residues. CDR3 DNA sequence: TGCGCCAGCACCTATGGACAGGGAAGGGATGGCTACACCTTC. Amino acids: CASTYGQGRDGYTF. Using reference TRBV5-1 and TRBJ1-2 for the parts outside the CDR3, the full variable domain is KAGVTQTPRYLIKTRGQQVTLSCSPISGHRSVSWYQQTPGQGLQFLFEYFSETQRNKGNFPGRFSGRQFSNSRSEMNVSTLELGDSALYLCASTYGQGRDGYTFGSGTRLTVV.

This clonotype was seen many times. The chain links TRBV12-3 or TRBV12-4 to TRBJ2-5; D tentatively fits TRBD1 or TRBD2 (5 bases each). The CDR3 contains 13 residues. V was shortened by 3 bases and J by 3 bases, with 8 bases between the two germline ends. CDR3 DNA: TGTGCCAGCAGTTTCCGGGGCGAAGAGACCCAGTACTTC. It specifies CASSFRGEETQYF.